One sample yielded the 20 T cell receptor beta chains listed below, sequenced in a study of cytomegalovirus exposure and HLA in healthy donors. PCR used 60 Vbeta primers and 13 Jbeta primers. Repertoires were generated with immunoSEQ multiplex PCR, while TCRdb's copy carries only in-frame clones and drops some. There are about 160,000 clones in the sample; about 80% occur only once, and 2% to 2.5% lies in the top ten. Sequencing was performed on PBMCs. The receptor set was obtained from a man aged 45-65 years in good health and CMV-seropositive.

The chain recombines TRBV6-6 with TRBJ2-3; 7 bases agree with TRBD2. V lost 8 bases and J lost 5; bases outside the gene matches: 1. CDR3 size: 11 residues. Germline assignment: CDR1 MNHNY and CDR2 SVGAGI (reference sequence). CDR3 in DNA: TGTGCCAGCGGGGGGGAAGATACGCAGTATTTT. It specifies CASGGEDTQYF.

V is TRBV28 and J is TRBJ1-5; 10 nucleotides agree with TRBD1. Germline loops: CDR1 MDHEN, CDR2 SYDVKM. Germline trimming cut 7 bases from V and 4 bases from J; bases unmatched to any gene: 13. This CDR3 region has 17 residues. This CDR3 reads CASNTRPRQGANQPQHF. CDR3 bases: TGTGCCAGCAACACCCGACCAAGACAGGGGGCGAATCAGCCCCAGCATTTT.

This chain uses TRBV11-3 with TRBJ2-1; D not resolved. Germline CDR1 and CDR2: SGHNT and YENEEA. CDR3 size: 12 residues. V lost 3 bases to trimming and J lost 4 bases, with 4 bases between them. CDR3 sequence reads: CASSFGYNEQFF. The DNA of the CDR3 is TGTGCCAGCAGCTTCGGGTACAATGAGCAGTTCTTC.

The J gene is TRBJ2-2, the V gene TRBV7-9; D not resolved. Per germline, CDR1 SEHNR and CDR2 FQNEAQ (reference sequence). Trimming cost V 1 base and J 6 bases, with 6 bases left between them. The CDR3 extends over 13 amino acids. CDR3 amino acids: CASSLDSAGELFF. For the CDR3, the DNA is TGTGCCAGCAGCTTAGATTCGGCCGGGGAGCTGTTTTTT.

This chain links TRBV5-1 with TRBJ2-3; D may be TRBD2 (5 bases). Between the trimmed V and J ends, which lost 5 bases and 0 bases, there was a span of 10 bases. CDR3 size: 14 residues. Germline-derived CDR1 and CDR2 are SGHRS and YFSETQ. The CDR3 here is CASRSGLSTDTQYF. DNA of the CDR3: TGCGCCAGCAGGTCCGGACTTAGCACAGATACGCAGTATTTT. The full variable domain, rest sourced from reference TRBV5-1 and TRBJ2-3, is KAGVTQTPRYLIKTRGQQVTLSCSPISGHRSVSWYQQTPGQGLQFLFEYFSETQRNKGNFPGRFSGRQFSNSRSEMNVSTLELGDSALYLCASRSGLSTDTQYFGPGTRLTVL.

A few counts support this clone. The chain joins TRBV5-1 to TRBJ2-5; 9 bases line up with TRBD1. J was trimmed by 3 bases and V by 1 base; bases with no gene match: 4. CDR1 and CDR2 from the germline V gene are SGHRS and YFSETQ. The CDR3 extends over 15 amino acids. The CDR3 protein is CASSLMGQGKETQYF. In nucleotides, the CDR3 is TGCGCCAGCAGCTTGATGGGACAGGGCAAAGAGACCCAGTACTTC.

The chain has TRBV5-6 and TRBJ1-2; D is perhaps TRBD1 (5 bases). Germline V gives CDR1 SGHDT, CDR2 YYEEEE. Trimming left V 6 bases short and J 3 bases short, with 18 bases between. The CDR3 length is 15 residues. The CDR3: CASKLGGGRYYGYTF. Here the CDR3 DNA reads TGTGCCAGCAAGCTTGGCGGGGGAAGATACTATGGCTACACCTTC.

The V and J genes are TRBV2 and TRBJ2-5, with D tentatively TRBD1 or TRBD2 (6 bases each). V was trimmed by 8 bases and J by 4 bases, leaving 14 bases between them. Germline V CDR1 and CDR2: SNHLY, FYNNEI. The CDR3 is made up of 13 amino acids. CDR3 protein: CASGGGQGETQYF. CDR3 bases: TGTGCCAGCGGTGGGGGGCAGGGAGAGACCCAGTACTTC. Together with reference TRBV2 and TRBJ2-5, the CDR3 gives the full variable domain: EPEVTQTPSHQVTQMGQEVILRCVPISNHLYFYWYRQILGQKVEFLVSFYNNEISEKSEIFDDQFSVERPDGSNFTLKIRSTKLEDSAMYFCASGGGQGETQYFGPGTRLLVL.

The chain employs TRBV6-5 and TRBJ1-2, with no clear D. This CDR3 has 13 residues. In germline, CDR1 is MNHEY, CDR2 SVGAGI. Trimming took off 7 bases at V and 6 bases at J, with 15 bases between the two ends. The CDR3 nucleotides read TGTGCCAGCACACAGACTCGGAGGAATGGCTACACCTTC. Translation: CASTQTRRNGYTF.

The CDR3 nucleotides read TGTGCCAGCAGCTTGGACAGGGGGCCCTCCCTACGCGAGCAGTACTTC. It specifies CASSLDRGPSLREQYF. The chain couples TRBV5-5 to TRBJ2-7, with 9 bases lining up with TRBD1. Looked up from germline, CDR1 is SGHKS and CDR2 is YYEKEE (reference sequence). This CDR3 region has 16 residues. After removal of 0 bases from V and 6 bases from J, the junction contained 10 bases not matched to a gene.

In this sample, this clone turned up a few times. The rearrangement links TRBV9 to TRBJ2-6; the D is unclear. The CDR3 is made up of 15 amino acids. The V end was cut by 0 bases, the J end by 2 bases, with 6 bases between. Germline values: CDR1 SGDLS, CDR2 YYNGEE. CDR3 bases: TGTGCCAGCAGCGTAGGCTCAGCTGGGGCCAACGTCCTGACTTTC. It specifies CASSVGSAGANVLTF.

The chain couples TRBV19 to TRBJ1-2, with 7 bases identical to TRBD1. Germline V lookup: CDR1 LNHDA, CDR2 SQIVND (reference sequence). V was clipped by 3 bases and J by 4 bases; unmatched bases: 8. This CDR3 has 15 residues. The CDR3 coding sequence is TGTGCCAGTAGTATCCGATCGGGACAGCGCTATGGCTACACCTTC. As protein: CASSIRSGQRYGYTF.

The chain uses TRBV7-9 and TRBJ1-2; 10 positions match TRBD1. CDR1 is SEHNR, CDR2 FQNEAQ, per germline (reference sequence). This CDR3 has 13 amino acids. The trim removed 5 bases at V and 6 bases at J, leaving 3 bases unmatched. The CDR3 loop is CASSQGQGNGYTF. In DNA, the CDR3 is TGTGCCAGCAGCCAGGGACAGGGGAATGGCTACACCTTC. Full variable domain (rest looked up from reference TRBV7-9 and TRBJ1-2): DTGVSQNPRHKITKRGQNVTFRCDPISEHNRLYWYRQTLGQGPEFLTYFQNEAQLEKSRLLSDRFSAERPKGSFSTLEIQRTEQGDSAMYLCASSQGQGNGYTFGSGTRLTVV.

The chain combines TRBV16 with TRBJ2-1; D gene unclear. The germline gives CDR1 KGHSY, CDR2 FQNENV. The V gene lost 4 bases and the J gene lost 5 bases, with 21 bases spanning the gap. CDR3 length: 17 residues. CDR3 region: CASSRSVATHKNNEQFF. The CDR3 bases are TGTGCCAGCAGCCGATCAGTTGCGACTCACAAAAACAATGAGCAGTTCTTC.

In this sample, this clone turned up once. The V call is TRBV30, the J call TRBJ1-3; D remains unclear. The V gene's germline CDR1 is GTSNPN and CDR2 SVGIG (reference sequence). V lost 5 bases and J lost 0, with 14 bases in between. The CDR3 loop spans 15 amino acids. The CDR3 here is CAWLLQSISGNTIYF. CDR3 sequence (DNA): TGTGCCTGGCTATTACAGTCCATCTCTGGAAACACCATATATTTT.

Concerning this clone itself: At one end, the junction sequence differs from germline, possibly due to a read error. Different DNA sequences within this sample yield the same CDR3. This rearrangement joins TRBV6-5 to TRBJ2-1, with TRBD1 matching 7 bases. This CDR3 contains 13 residues. Germline CDR1 MNHEY, CDR2 SVGAGI. The CDR3 region has the DNA TGCGCCAGCAGTTACTCGAAGGGGGCTGAGCAGTTCTTC. Amino acid sequence: CASSYSKGAEQFF.

The genes are TRBV6-5 and TRBJ2-7; 11 positions agree with TRBD2. Germline CDR1 is MNHEY and CDR2 is SVGAGI. Losses at the gene ends were 7 bases for V and 6 bases for J; bases not matched to a gene: 8. This CDR3 has 14 amino acids. The CDR3 nucleotides are TGTGCCAGCACCAGTAGCGGGGGGGCGCGCGAGCAGTACTTC. Its protein product is CASTSSGGAREQYF.

This chain links TRBV9 with TRBJ2-3; 11 nucleotides agree with TRBD1. The CDR3 length is 18 residues. J was trimmed by 3 bases and V by 2 bases; bases with no gene match: 11. Germline V lookup: CDR1 SGDLS, CDR2 YYNGEE. The DNA for the CDR3 is TGTGCCAGCAGCGTTAGGGAAGGACAGGGGGCAAGGACAGATACGCAGTATTTT. This encodes CASSVREGQGARTDTQYF.

The rearrangement links TRBV2 to TRBJ1-2; TRBD1 aligns across 10 bases. V was clipped by 1 base and J by 7 bases; unmatched bases: 9. This CDR3 comprises 16 residues. CDR1 and CDR2 (germline): SNHLY, FYNNEI. CDR3 in amino acids: CASSEGGRQGAAGYTF. The CDR3 nucleotides read TGTGCCAGCAGTGAAGGGGGGAGACAGGGGGCGGCTGGCTACACCTTC.

The chain has TRBV7-9 and TRBJ1-1; 9 nucleotides agree with TRBD1. The germline V gene has CDR1 SEHNR and CDR2 FQNEAQ (reference sequence). J lost 8 bases, V lost 5 bases, and 12 bases had no gene match. The CDR3 has 15 amino acids. CDR3 sequence reads: CASSVTTGGDGEAFF. In nucleotides, the CDR3 is TGTGCCAGCAGCGTAACTACAGGGGGCGATGGGGAAGCTTTCTTT.